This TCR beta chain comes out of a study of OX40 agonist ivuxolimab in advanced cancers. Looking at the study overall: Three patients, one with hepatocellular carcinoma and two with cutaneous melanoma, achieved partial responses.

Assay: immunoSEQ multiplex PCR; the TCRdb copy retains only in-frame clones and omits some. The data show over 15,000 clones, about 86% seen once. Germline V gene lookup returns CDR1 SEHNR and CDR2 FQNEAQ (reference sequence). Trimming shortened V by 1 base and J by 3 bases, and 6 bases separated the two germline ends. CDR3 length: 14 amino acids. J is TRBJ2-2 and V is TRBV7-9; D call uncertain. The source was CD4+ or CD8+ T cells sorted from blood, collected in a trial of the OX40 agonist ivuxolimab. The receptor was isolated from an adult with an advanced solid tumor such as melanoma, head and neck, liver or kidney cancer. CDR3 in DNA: TGTGCCAGCAGCTTAGAGCTCGACACCGGGGAGCTGTTTTTT. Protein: CASSLELDTGELFF.